This T cell receptor beta chain was sequenced in a study of T cell responses to AZD1222 COVID-19 vaccine (dated by TCRdb to the early 2020s). With respect to the entire study: AZD1222 recipients with second doses at about 4 weeks or about 12 weeks were pooled, because spike-specific TCR depth and breadth did not differ between schedules. TCR sequencing covered more than 230 trial participants: some 210 given two doses of AZD1222 and 26 given two doses of MenACWY control vaccine. Trial participants were enrolled by age into subgroups of 18-55, 56-69 and 70-plus years, and about 150, 27 and 61 TCR-sequenced participants, respectively, were included in these subgroups. General study outcomes and caveats: Conclusions about previously exposed vaccinees are limited because only six or seven AZD1222 recipients were SARS-CoV-2 seropositive at baseline. Participants were mostly white British and included more females than males, and it was suggested by the authors that clonal diversity may have been underestimated. Because no day 14 peak-response samples were available, the repertoires could be characterized only after the peak T cell response. Reportedly, almost half of the unique spike-specific TCRs recognized epitopes lying outside the regions that are mutated in the B.1.351 and B.1.1.7 variants. In the small 56-69-year group, the increase in depth fell short of significance, most likely because of low power. After two AZD1222 doses, both the breadth and the depth of spike-specific TCRs were significantly higher than at day 0 and than in MenACWY recipients. CD4 TCRs associated with the vaccine covered the entire spike protein, and the dominant responses were in regions 160-218 and 743-854.

The count of this clone is one. Its specific antigen is unknown. The record has no base qualities; no much larger clone is one base away. The CDR3 regions of human TCRbeta chains were analyzed by immunosequencing. For the original study's pipeline: TCRs in the repertoires were compared against a reference library of SARS-CoV-2-specific TCRs that had been generated with the MIRA antigen-specificity platform. Breadth was defined as the fraction of unique TCRs that were SARS-CoV-2-associated, and depth was defined as the fraction of total T cells that were SARS-CoV-2-associated. Using the MIRA data, each spike-specific TCR was mapped to the spike region that the TCR reacts to and placed in a CD4 or CD8 class. Log10-transformed breadth and depth values were compared by one-way ANOVA with Sidak's multiple comparisons tests. TCRdb took over this immuneACCESS table, retaining in-frame rearrangements with V and J assigned. Such tables are incomplete; in checked studies, under half of the missing clones stem from an unresolved V gene, and the remainder is unexplained. V and J calls plus clone size are reproduced from that table; the DNA served to infer D and trimming. The sample table lists roughly 100,000 clones, 80% to 90% of them with a count of one. The ten largest clones capture approximately 20% of the sample.

V sheds 9 bases and J sheds 6 bases, leaving 20 bases between their ends. The CDR3 goes from the cysteine to the phenylalanine over 14 residues. Left in the record is the CDR3 DNA by itself, 42 bases read in frame from the first base. CDR1 and CDR2 are read off the germline V gene as MNHEY and SVGAGI. This sample's time point label indicates: baseline before first vaccination. The vaccinee samples were drawn from two UK trials, COV001 and COV002, one of which was a single-blind randomized controlled phase 2/3 trial testing AZD1222 (ChAdOx1 nCoV-19) in healthy adults. For TCRbeta chain sequencing, PBMC samples were collected from trial participants at day 0 and at day 28 after the second dose.

This receptor chain uses TRBV6-5 and TRBJ1-1, with TRBD1 tentatively as D gene (5 bases match). This material consisted of peripheral blood, taken on day 0 of AZD1222 vaccination. The origin of this receptor is an adult in good health. The CDR3 protein: CASTPLGVSAEAFF. The nucleotide sequence reads TGTGCCAGTACCCCCTTAGGGGTTAGTGCTGAAGCTTTCTTT.